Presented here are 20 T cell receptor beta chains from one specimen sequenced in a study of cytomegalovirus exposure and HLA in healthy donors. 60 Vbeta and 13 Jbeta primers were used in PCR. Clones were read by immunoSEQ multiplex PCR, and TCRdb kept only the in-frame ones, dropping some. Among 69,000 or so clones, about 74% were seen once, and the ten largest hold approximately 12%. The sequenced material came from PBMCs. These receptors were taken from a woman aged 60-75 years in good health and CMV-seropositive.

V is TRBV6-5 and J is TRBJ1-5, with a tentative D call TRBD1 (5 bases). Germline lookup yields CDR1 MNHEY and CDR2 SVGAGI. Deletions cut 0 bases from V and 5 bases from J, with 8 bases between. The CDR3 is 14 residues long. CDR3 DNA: TGTGCCAGCAGTTACTCGACACAGGATCAGCCCCAGCATTTT. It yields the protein CASSYSTQDQPQHF.

The CDR3: CASSITPTGVYGYTF. The DNA for the CDR3 is TGTGCCAGTAGTATCACCCCGACAGGGGTCTATGGCTACACCTTC. The chain uses TRBV19 and TRBJ1-2; 8 bases map to TRBD1. Germline lookup yields CDR1 LNHDA and CDR2 SQIVND (reference sequence). The J segment lost 4 bases and the V segment lost 3 bases, leaving 7 bases of the junction unmatched. This CDR3 is built from 15 residues.

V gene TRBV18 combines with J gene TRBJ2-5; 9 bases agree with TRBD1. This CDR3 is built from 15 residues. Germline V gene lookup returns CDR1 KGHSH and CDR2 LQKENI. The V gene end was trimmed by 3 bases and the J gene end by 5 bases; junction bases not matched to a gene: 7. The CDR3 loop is CASSPDRTGVETQYF. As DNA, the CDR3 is TGTGCCAGCTCACCTGACCGGACAGGGGTCGAGACCCAGTACTTC.

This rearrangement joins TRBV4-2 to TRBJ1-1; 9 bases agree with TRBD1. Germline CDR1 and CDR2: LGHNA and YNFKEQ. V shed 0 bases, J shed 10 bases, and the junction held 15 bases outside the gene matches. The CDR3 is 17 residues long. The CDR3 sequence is CASSQDSVGTGIGLAFF. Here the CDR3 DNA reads TGTGCCAGCAGCCAAGATAGTGTAGGGACAGGGATAGGCTTAGCTTTCTTT.

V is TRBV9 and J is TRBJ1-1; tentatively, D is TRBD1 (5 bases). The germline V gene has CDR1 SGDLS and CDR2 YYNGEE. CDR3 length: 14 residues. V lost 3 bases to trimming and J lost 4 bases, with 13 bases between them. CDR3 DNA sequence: TGTGCCAGCAGCGCCCCGGGGAGGGGCACTGAAGCTTTCTTT. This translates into CASSAPGRGTEAFF.

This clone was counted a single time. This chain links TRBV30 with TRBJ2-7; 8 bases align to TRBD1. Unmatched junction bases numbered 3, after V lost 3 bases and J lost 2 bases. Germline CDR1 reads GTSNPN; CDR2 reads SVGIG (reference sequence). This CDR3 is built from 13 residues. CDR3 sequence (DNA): TGTGCCTGGAGGAGGACAGGGACCTACGAGCAGTACTTC. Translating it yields CAWRRTGTYEQYF.

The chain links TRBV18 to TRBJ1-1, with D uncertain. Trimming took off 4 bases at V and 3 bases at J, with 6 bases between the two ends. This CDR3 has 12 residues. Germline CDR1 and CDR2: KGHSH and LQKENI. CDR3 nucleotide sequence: TGTGCCAGCTCACATCCCGACACTGAAGCTTTCTTT. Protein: CASSHPDTEAFF.

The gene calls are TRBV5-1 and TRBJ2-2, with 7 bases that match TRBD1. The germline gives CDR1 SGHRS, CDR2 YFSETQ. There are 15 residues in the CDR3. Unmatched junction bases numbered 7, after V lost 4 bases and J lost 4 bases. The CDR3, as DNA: TGCGCCAGCAGCACTCCGGGACAGCTCACCGGGGAGCTGTTTTTT. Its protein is CASSTPGQLTGELFF. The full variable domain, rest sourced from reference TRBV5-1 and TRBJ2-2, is KAGVTQTPRYLIKTRGQQVTLSCSPISGHRSVSWYQQTPGQGLQFLFEYFSETQRNKGNFPGRFSGRQFSNSRSEMNVSTLELGDSALYLCASSTPGQLTGELFFGEGSRLTVL.

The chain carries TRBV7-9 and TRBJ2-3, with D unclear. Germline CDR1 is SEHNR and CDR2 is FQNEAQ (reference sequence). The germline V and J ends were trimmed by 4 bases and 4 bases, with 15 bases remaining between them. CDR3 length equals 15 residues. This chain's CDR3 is CASSSIAGVADTQYF. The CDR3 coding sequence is TGTGCCAGCAGCTCCATAGCTGGAGTGGCAGATACGCAGTATTTT.

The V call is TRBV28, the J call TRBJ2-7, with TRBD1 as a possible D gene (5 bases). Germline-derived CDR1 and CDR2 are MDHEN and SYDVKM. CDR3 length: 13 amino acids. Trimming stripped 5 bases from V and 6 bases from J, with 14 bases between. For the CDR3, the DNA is TGTGCCAGCAGTGTGGACATTCCCCCCGAGCAGTACTTC. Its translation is CASSVDIPPEQYF.

The CDR3 bases are TGTGCCAGTAGTAGGAAAACCGGGACAGGGAATCACCGCGTCGATAATTCACCCCTCCACTTT. Translation gives CASSRKTGTGNHRVDNSPLHF. V is TRBV19 and J is TRBJ1-6; TRBD1 matches at 9 bases. Germline trimming cut 4 bases from V and 5 bases from J; bases unmatched to any gene: 21. This CDR3 comprises 21 residues. The germline V gene has CDR1 LNHDA and CDR2 SQIVND (reference sequence).

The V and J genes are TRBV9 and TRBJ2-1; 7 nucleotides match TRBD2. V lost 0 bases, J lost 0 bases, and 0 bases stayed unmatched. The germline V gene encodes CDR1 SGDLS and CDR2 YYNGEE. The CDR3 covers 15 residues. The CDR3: CASSVGTSSYNEQFF. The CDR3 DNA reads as TGTGCCAGCAGCGTAGGGACTAGCTCCTACAATGAGCAGTTCTTC.

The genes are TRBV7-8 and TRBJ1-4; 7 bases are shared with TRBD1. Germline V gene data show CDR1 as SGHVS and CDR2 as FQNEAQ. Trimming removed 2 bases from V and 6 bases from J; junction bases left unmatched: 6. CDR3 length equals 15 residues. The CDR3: CASSLRATGHEKLFF. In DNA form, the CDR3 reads TGTGCCAGCAGCTTAAGGGCGACAGGGCATGAAAAACTGTTTTTT.

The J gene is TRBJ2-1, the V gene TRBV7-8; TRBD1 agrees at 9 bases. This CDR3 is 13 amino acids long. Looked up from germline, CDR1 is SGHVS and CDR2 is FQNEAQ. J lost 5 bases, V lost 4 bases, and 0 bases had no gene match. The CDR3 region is CASSWDRDNEQFF. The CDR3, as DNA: TGTGCCAGCAGCTGGGACAGGGACAATGAGCAGTTCTTC.

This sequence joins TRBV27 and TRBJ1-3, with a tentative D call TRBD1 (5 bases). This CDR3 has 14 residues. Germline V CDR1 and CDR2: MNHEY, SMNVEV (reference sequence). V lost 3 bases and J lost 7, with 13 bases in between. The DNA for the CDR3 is TGTGCCAGCAGTTTGGAGGGGAGAGGTAACACCATATATTTT. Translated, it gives CASSLEGRGNTIYF.

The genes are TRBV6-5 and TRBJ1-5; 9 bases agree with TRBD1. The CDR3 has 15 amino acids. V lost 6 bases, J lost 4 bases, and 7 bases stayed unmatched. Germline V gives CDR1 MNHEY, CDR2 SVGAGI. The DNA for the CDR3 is TGTGCCAGCAGAAGACAGGGGGTGATAAATCAGCCCCAGCATTTT. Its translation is CASRRQGVINQPQHF.

The CDR3 sequence: CASSLTSAADTQYF. In DNA form, the CDR3 reads TGTGCCAGCAGTCTGACTAGCGCGGCAGATACGCAGTATTTT. The V call is TRBV6-4, the J call TRBJ2-3, with 8 bases matching TRBD2. The junction had 5 bases not matched to a gene; V was cut back by 5 bases and J by 4 bases. The germline CDR1 and CDR2 sequences are MRHNA and SNTAGT. The CDR3 is made up of 14 amino acids.

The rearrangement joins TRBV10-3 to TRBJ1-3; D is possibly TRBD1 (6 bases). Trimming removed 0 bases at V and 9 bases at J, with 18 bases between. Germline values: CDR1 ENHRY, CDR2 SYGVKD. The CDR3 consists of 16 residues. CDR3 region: CAISESTGLTGGTIYF. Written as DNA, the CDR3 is TGTGCCATCAGTGAGTCGACAGGACTGACGGGGGGCACCATATATTTT.

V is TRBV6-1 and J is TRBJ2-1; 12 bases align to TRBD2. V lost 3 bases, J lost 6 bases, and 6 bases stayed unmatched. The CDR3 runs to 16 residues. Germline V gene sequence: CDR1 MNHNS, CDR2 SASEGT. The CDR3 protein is CASSETSGRPGNEQFF. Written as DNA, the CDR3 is TGTGCCAGCAGTGAGACTAGCGGGAGACCTGGCAATGAGCAGTTCTTC.

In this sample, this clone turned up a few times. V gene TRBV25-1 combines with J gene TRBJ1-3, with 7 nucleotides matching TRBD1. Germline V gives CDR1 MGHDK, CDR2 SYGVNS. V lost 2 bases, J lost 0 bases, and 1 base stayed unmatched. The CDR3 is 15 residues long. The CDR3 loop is CASSEPGGSGNTIYF. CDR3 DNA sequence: TGTGCCAGCAGTGAACCAGGGGGCTCTGGAAACACCATATATTTT.